The rows below give T cell receptor beta chains drawn from one sample of a study of T cells in Graves' hyperthyroidism and ophthalmopathy. TCRdb analysed the multiplex PCR reads with MiXCR anew, one entry per CDR3 protein. The data show 300,000 to 350,000 distinct CDR3 sequences, more than 11% seen once. The sample consisted of blood. These receptors all stem from a young woman with Graves' hyperthyroidism. Each CDR3 is given with its conserved first and last residue. Each record gives: clone size, D gene, V gene, J gene, CDR3 DNA, CDR3 protein. A D gene is named only where the DNA matches it firmly. Only part of the rows carry a size: once, few, many, or a class if the clone is expanded.

many	.	TRBV12-3/TRBV12-4	TRBJ2-3	TGTGCCAGCAGCGAAGATACAAGCACAGATACGCAGTATTTT	CASSEDTSTDTQYF
.	.	TRBV12-3/TRBV12-4	TRBJ2-1	TGTGCCAGCCTCCCGGGTGTGGGGCGCAAAAATGAGCAGTTCTTC	CASLPGVGRKNEQFF
few	TRBD2	TRBV7-8	TRBJ2-5	TGTGCCAGCAGGCTTTTGCCTCCTATAGCGGGAGGAGAGACCCAGTACTTC	CASRLLPPIAGGETQYF
few	TRBD2	TRBV30	TRBJ2-1	TGTGCCTGGGGGGCGGGAGGTGTCAATGAGCAGTTCTTC	CAWGAGGVNEQFF
few	.	TRBV29-1	TRBJ2-5	TGCAGCGTTGAAGCCGGACGAGGAGGCACCCAGTACTTC	CSVEAGRGGTQYF
many	.	TRBV20-1	TRBJ2-1	TGCAGTGCTAGAGATCAGGGTACCGGAGGTGGGACCTACAATGAGCAGTTCTTC	CSARDQGTGGGTYNEQFF
.	TRBD2	TRBV28	TRBJ2-1	TGTGCCAGCAGTTTATCCTCTAGCGGGAGGTATGAGCAGTTCTTC	CASSLSSSGRYEQFF
many	.	TRBV28	TRBJ2-5	TGTGCCACCTCAAGGGGAGGAGGAGAGACCCAGTACTTC	CATSRGGGETQYF
.	TRBD1	TRBV7-9	TRBJ2-3	TGTGCCAGCAGCCAAGCAGGGGGCAGGGTGATTAGCACAGATACGCAGTATTTT	CASSQAGGRVISTDTQYF
many	.	TRBV2	TRBJ2-1	TGTGCCAGCAGTGGGGGGCCGGGGAGGCATGAGCAGTTCTTC	CASSGGPGRHEQFF
.	.	TRBV20-1	TRBJ2-3	TGCAGTGCTAGAGCAGGGTTCGGGACAGATACGCAGTATTTT	CSARAGFGTDTQYF
many	.	TRBV2	TRBJ2-1	TGTGCCAGCAGTGATTCTAGTACTCATGAGCAGTTCTTC	CASSDSSTHEQFF
few	.	TRBV11-2	TRBJ2-5	TGTGCCAGCAGCTTAGAGTTTCGGGAGACCCAGTACTTC	CASSLEFRETQYF
many	TRBD2	TRBV20-1	TRBJ2-1	TGCAGTGCTGAAGCCACTAGCGGGAGTTGGAATGAGCAGTTCTTC	CSAEATSGSWNEQFF
many	TRBD1	TRBV7-2	TRBJ2-5	TGTGCCAGCAGCACCCCGAGGGGACAGGGGGAGACCCAGTACTTC	CASSTPRGQGETQYF
many	.	TRBV6-5	TRBJ1-2	TGTGCCAGCAGTTACTCGCCGGGAAACTATGGCTACACCTTC	CASSYSPGNYGYTF
many	.	TRBV28	TRBJ1-1	TGTGCCAGCAGTTTGGGAATAGGAAACACTGAAGCTTTCTTT	CASSLGIGNTEAFF
.	.	TRBV3-1	TRBJ1-6	TGTGCCAGCGCCCCGGGACGGGATAATTCACCCCTCCACTTT	CASAPGRDNSPLHF
.	.	TRBV19	TRBJ2-3	TGTGCCAGTAGTATTGAAGGGCCCACAGATACGCAGTATTTT	CASSIEGPTDTQYF
.	.	TRBV18	TRBJ1-5	TGTGCCAGCTCACCAGCTAAGGATCAGCCCCAGCATTTT	CASSPAKDQPQHF
.	.	TRBV20-1	TRBJ2-7	TGCAGTGCCACTGAACATGGGAGCTCCTACGAGCAGTACTTC	CSATEHGSSYEQYF
many	.	TRBV2	TRBJ2-3	TGTGCCAGCAGTGCGAAGCACCCTAGCACAGATACGCAGTATTTT	CASSAKHPSTDTQYF
.	.	TRBV28	TRBJ2-2	TGTGCCAGCGGGGTTGGCACCGGGGAGCTGTTTTTT	CASGVGTGELFF
.	TRBD1	TRBV28	TRBJ1-2	TGTGCCAGCCAAAGGACAGGGACAAACTATGGCTACACCTTC	CASQRTGTNYGYTF
few	TRBD1	TRBV5-1	TRBJ1-1	TGCGCCAGCAGAATGACAGGGGTCGGAAACACTGAAGCTTTCTTT	CASRMTGVGNTEAFF
.	.	TRBV20-1	TRBJ1-5	TGCAGTGCCCGGACCCCAGGGAATCAGCCCCAGCATTTT	CSARTPGNQPQHF
many	.	TRBV28	TRBJ1-1	TGTGCCAGCAGCCTAGGGGTTGAAGCTTTCTTT	CASSLGVEAFF
.	TRBD2	TRBV5-1	TRBJ2-1	TGCGCCACCTCCCGTGGGACTAGGACCTACAATGAGCAGCTCTTC	CATSRGTRTYNEQLF
many	.	TRBV7-9	TRBJ1-6	TGTGCCAGTAGGAGTAAGGATAATTCACCCCTCCACTTT	CASRSKDNSPLHF
many	TRBD2	TRBV11-2	TRBJ2-5	TGTGCCAGCAGCTTAGGGTGGGAGGGCCAAGAGACCCAGTACTTC	CASSLGWEGQETQYF
few	.	TRBV5-1	TRBJ1-1	TGCGCCAGCAGCTTGGGTCCAGGGAGTTACGGGTTGAACACTGAAGCTTTCTTT	CASSLGPGSYGLNTEAFF
.	.	TRBV18	TRBJ2-1	TGTGCCAGCTCACCGGGGCTAGCGTCAAGCCTTAATGAGCAGTCCTTC	CASSPGLASSLNEQSF
many	.	TRBV20-1	TRBJ2-2	TGCAGTGCTAGGAAGTCCACGAACACCGGGGAGCTGTTTTTT	CSARKSTNTGELFF
many	.	TRBV3-1	TRBJ2-1	TGTGCCAGCAGCCGCCGCGTGTCCTACAATGAGCAGTTCTTC	CASSRRVSYNEQFF
many	TRBD2	TRBV12-3/TRBV12-4	TRBJ2-5	TGTGCCAGCAGTTTTGTTGCGGGAGGGCCTGGAGAGACCCAGTACTTC	CASSFVAGGPGETQYF
few	.	TRBV14	TRBJ2-2	TGTGCCAGCACCAAGGGGGGGAGGCCCATCACCGGGGAGCTGTTTTTT	CASTKGGRPITGELFF
many	.	TRBV28	TRBJ2-7	TGTGCCAGCAGTTTAACATCAGGGACCCCTAACTACGAGCAGTACTTC	CASSLTSGTPNYEQYF
many	.	TRBV7-2	TRBJ2-7	TGTGCCAGCAGCCCCGTTGGGACGTGGAATCGGGACGAGCAGTACTTC	CASSPVGTWNRDEQYF
.	.	TRBV20-1	TRBJ1-1	TGCAGTGCCAGGGGACTCCCTAGCGGGATTGAAGCTTTCTTT	CSARGLPSGIEAFF
few	.	TRBV29-1	TRBJ1-1	TGCAGCGGGATAAACACGAACACTGAAGCTTTCTTT	CSGINTNTEAFF
few	.	TRBV3-1	TRBJ2-1	TGTGCCAGCAGCCAAAAAGGGAATGAGCAGTTCTTC	CASSQKGNEQFF
.	TRBD2	TRBV16	TRBJ2-7	TGTGCCAGCAGCCAATCTCGCGGGAGCGAGCAGTACTTC	CASSQSRGSEQYF
many	.	TRBV12-3/TRBV12-4	TRBJ1-1	TGTGCCAGCAGTGTAAGGCCGGGTGAAGCTTTCTTT	CASSVRPGEAFF
many	TRBD2	TRBV20-1	TRBJ2-7	TGCAGTGCTAGAGTTCCGGGACTAGCTGCCCCCTACGAGCAGTACTTC	CSARVPGLAAPYEQYF
many	.	TRBV20-1	TRBJ2-2	TGCAGTGCTAGAGATAACGGGAGAGGGGACACCGGGGAGCTGTTTTTT	CSARDNGRGDTGELFF
few	.	TRBV7-8	TRBJ1-2	TGTGCCAGCAGCTTATCCCAGGTCTCTGGCTACACCTTC	CASSLSQVSGYTF
few	.	TRBV18	TRBJ1-3	TGTGCCAGCTCACCCCTCGGGCGTCGCGAGAACACCATATATTTT	CASSPLGRRENTIYF
.	.	TRBV3-1	TRBJ2-2	TGTGCCAGCAGCCAACCATCAGGGACCGGGGAGCTGTTTTTT	CASSQPSGTGELFF
many	.	TRBV6-2/TRBV6-3	TRBJ2-1	TGTGCCAGCAGTTATTTGGCCAAGAATGAGCAGTTCTTC	CASSYLAKNEQFF
.	.	TRBV27	TRBJ2-1	TGTGCCAGCAGTTTTCAGAGTACCAATGAGCAGTTCTTC	CASSFQSTNEQFF